The clone carrying this T cell receptor beta chain was detected ten times or more. This sample was included in a study of T cells in Graves' hyperthyroidism and ophthalmopathy. Regions amplified from RNA transcripts were the TCR beta CDR3 regions. Initially, a first-round RT-PCR of the TCR CDR3 employed the HTBI primer set. TCRdb re-derived calls from the multiplex PCR reads in MiXCR, one entry per CDR3 protein. The sample consists of some 300,000 distinct CDR3 sequences, 16% of them appearing once. The sequencing input was blood. This TCR came from a man aged 25-45 years with Graves' hyperthyroidism.

CDR3 coding DNA: TGCAGTGCTAGACAGGACTATGGCTACACCTTC. The encoded protein is CSARQDYGYTF. V usage is TRBV20-1 and J usage is TRBJ1-2; D call uncertain. Germline V gene data show CDR1 as DFQATT and CDR2 as SNEGSKA (reference sequence). The CDR3 is 11 amino acids. Trimming cost V 2 bases and J 3 bases, with 4 bases left between them.